The 23 T cell receptor beta chains listed next were all sequenced from one sample in a study of OX40 agonist ivuxolimab in advanced cancers. Assay used: immunoSEQ multiplex PCR; TCRdb lists only in-frame clones, some missing. The sample includes around 110,000 clones, about 94% of them seen just once. Sequences were derived from CD4+ or CD8+ T cells sorted from blood, sampled in a trial of the OX40 agonist ivuxolimab. These receptors were obtained from an adult with an advanced solid tumor such as melanoma, head and neck, liver or kidney cancer.

The V and J genes are TRBV5-4 and TRBJ2-1, with 13 bases lining up with TRBD2. Germline V gene data show CDR1 as SGHNT and CDR2 as YYREEE (reference sequence). With 3 bases clipped from V and 10 bases from J, the junction kept 13 bases outside the gene matches. The CDR3 totals 17 residues. The CDR3 region has the DNA TGTGCCAGCAGCTCCCGAAGGACTAGCGGGGGAAGAGGGGAGCAGTTCTTC. Translation gives CASSSRRTSGGRGEQFF.

This sequence joins TRBV11-2 and TRBJ2-3; tentatively, D is TRBD1 or TRBD2 (5 bases each). V shed 4 bases and J shed 4 bases, with 12 bases lying between them. The germline gives CDR1 SGHAT, CDR2 FQNNGV. This CDR3 is built from 14 residues. CDR3 amino acids: CASSSGSRADTQYF. The CDR3 nucleotides are TGTGCCAGCAGCTCAGGGAGTCGGGCAGATACGCAGTATTTT.

The chain couples TRBV28 to TRBJ1-5; tentative D call: TRBD1 (6 bases). The CDR3 is made up of 15 amino acids. The germline V gene has CDR1 MDHEN and CDR2 SYDVKM. V dropped 2 bases and J dropped 3 bases, with 11 bases sitting between them. CDR3 amino acids: CASSLITGTNQPQHF. CDR3 coding DNA: TGTGCCAGCAGTTTAATCACAGGGACCAATCAGCCCCAGCATTTT.

This chain connects TRBV29-1 to TRBJ2-1; D not certain. This CDR3 has 14 residues. Germline loops: CDR1 SQVTM, CDR2 ANQGSEA. V was clipped by 6 bases and J by 1 base, with 13 bases between them. The CDR3 loop is CSVADRVSYNEQFF. The CDR3 coding sequence is TGCAGCGTCGCCGACCGGGTATCCTACAATGAGCAGTTCTTC.

The chain joins TRBV7-2 to TRBJ2-2; 11 bases are a match to TRBD2. The CDR3 has 18 residues. The germline V gene has CDR1 SGHTA and CDR2 FQGNSA. The ends lost 5 bases at V and 1 base at J; junction bases unmatched: 9. The CDR3 region has the DNA TGTGCCAGCAGCCCCATATGGGGACTAGCGGTGAACACCGGGGAGCTGTTTTTT. As protein: CASSPIWGLAVNTGELFF. Using reference TRBV7-2 and TRBJ2-2 for the parts outside the CDR3, the full variable domain is GAGVSQSPSNKVTEKGKDVELRCDPISGHTALYWYRQSLGQGLEFLIYFQGNSAPDKSGLPSDRFSAERTGGSVSTLTIQRTQQEDSAVYLCASSPIWGLAVNTGELFFGEGSRLTVL.

The chain carries TRBV20-1 and TRBJ1-3; no reliable D call. Between the trimmed V and J ends, which lost 6 bases and 4 bases, there was a span of 7 bases. The V gene's germline CDR1 is DFQATT and CDR2 SNEGSKA (reference sequence). This CDR3 region has 11 residues. This CDR3 reads CSARRGNTIYF. The CDR3 DNA sequence: TGCAGTGCCCGCCGGGGAAACACCATATATTTT.

V is TRBV18 and J is TRBJ2-1; D possibly corresponds to TRBD1 (6 bases). In germline, CDR1 is KGHSH, CDR2 LQKENI. CDR3 length: 14 amino acids. Trimming cost V 3 bases and J 1 base, with 7 bases left between them. The CDR3 DNA follows: TGTGCCAGCTCACCGACAGGTTCCTACAATGAGCAGTTCTTC. Encoded protein: CASSPTGSYNEQFF.

This chain uses TRBV16 with TRBJ2-7, with a weak D call TRBD1 (5 bases). Germline V gives CDR1 KGHSY, CDR2 FQNENV. The V and J ends lost 1 base and 2 bases respectively, with 12 bases between them. The CDR3 sequence is 15 residues long. The CDR3 sequence is CASSQYGQGAYEQYF. The CDR3 region has the DNA TGTGCCAGCAGCCAATATGGGCAGGGTGCCTACGAGCAGTACTTC.

This rearrangement joins TRBV7-9 to TRBJ1-1, with D maybe TRBD1 (6 bases). V shed 1 base and J shed 4 bases, with 13 bases lying between them. Germline assignment: CDR1 SEHNR and CDR2 FQNEAQ (reference sequence). This CDR3 spans 15 amino acids. The CDR3 sequence: CASSLEGGLGTEAFF. The CDR3 coding sequence is TGTGCCAGCAGCTTAGAGGGGGGGCTCGGCACTGAAGCTTTCTTT.

The chain is built from TRBV5-4 and TRBJ2-7, with 8 positions matching TRBD1. The CDR3 contains 15 residues. Germline V gene sequence: CDR1 SGHNT, CDR2 YYREEE (reference sequence). V lost 4 bases and J lost 6; bases outside the gene matches: 12. In DNA, the CDR3 is TGTGCCAGCAGCGAAGGGACAGGATACCCTCTCGAGCAGTACTTC. As protein: CASSEGTGYPLEQYF.

This clone was seen once. The chain is built from TRBV27 and TRBJ1-2; 7 bases fit TRBD1. The germline V gene encodes CDR1 MNHEY and CDR2 SMNVEV (reference sequence). The CDR3 is made up of 15 amino acids. V gave up 6 bases and J gave up 3 bases; unmatched junction bases: 10. CDR3 sequence reads: CASRSRGVRDYGYTF. The CDR3 nucleotides are TGTGCCAGCAGATCCAGGGGGGTCAGGGACTATGGCTACACCTTC.

This clone appeared once. The gene calls are TRBV12-5 and TRBJ2-7; 10 nucleotides align to TRBD1. The CDR3 consists of 16 residues. The junction had 10 bases not matched to a gene; V was cut back by 3 bases and J by 5 bases. Germline values: CDR1 LGHNT, CDR2 FRNRAP. The CDR3 sequence is CASGFSSGTGVHEQYF. The CDR3 coding sequence is TGTGCTAGTGGTTTCTCCTCCGGGACAGGGGTCCACGAGCAGTACTTC.

This clone was recorded once. The DNA of the CDR3 is TGTGCCAGCAGCGCACAGGACAGCTCTGGAAACACCATATATTTT. It is translated as CASSAQDSSGNTIYF. The chain recombines TRBV6-6 with TRBJ1-3, with a weak D call TRBD1 (6 bases). The CDR3 contains 15 residues. Germline values: CDR1 MNHNY, CDR2 SVGAGI (reference sequence). V was shortened by 6 bases and J by 0 bases, with 12 bases between the two germline ends.

The chain carries TRBV10-3 and TRBJ1-1, with unresolved D. The CDR3 runs to 11 residues. V lost 7 bases to trimming and J lost 8 bases, with 11 bases between them. Germline CDR1 is ENHRY and CDR2 is SYGVKD. The CDR3 reads CAIKQTGEAFF. CDR3 nucleotides: TGTGCCATCAAACAAACCGGGGAAGCTTTCTTT.

The chain joins TRBV25-1 to TRBJ2-3; 8 nucleotides agree with TRBD2. The CDR3 has 15 residues. With V trimmed by 0 bases and J by 6 bases, 5 bases remained unmatched. Germline assignment: CDR1 MGHDK and CDR2 SYGVNS. The CDR3 loop is CASSEYRGLGDTQYF. For the CDR3, the DNA is TGTGCCAGCAGTGAATATAGGGGACTAGGGGATACGCAGTATTTT. The full variable domain, rest sourced from reference TRBV25-1 and TRBJ2-3, is EADIYQTPRYLVIGTGKKITLECSQTMGHDKMYWYQQDPGMELHLIHYSYGVNSTEKGDLSSESTVSRIRTEHFPLTLESARPSHTSQYLCASSEYRGLGDTQYFGPGTRLTVL.

The rearrangement links TRBV5-1 to TRBJ2-1; D is possibly TRBD1 or TRBD2 (5 bases each). The CDR3 loop spans 17 amino acids. Germline CDR1 SGHRS, CDR2 YFSETQ. V shed 3 bases and J shed 0 bases, with 16 bases lying between them. The CDR3 bases are TGCGCCAGCAGCTGGGATGGGGCAGGGAGCTCCTACAATGAGCAGTTCTTC. It is translated as CASSWDGAGSSYNEQFF.

V and J are TRBV4-3 and TRBJ1-3; D gene ambiguous. The CDR3 length is 21 residues. V dropped 1 base and J dropped 4 bases, with 29 bases sitting between them. Germline CDR1 LGHNA, CDR2 YSLEER. The CDR3 coding sequence is TGCGCCAGCAGCCAAGCTCCTAATAGCCCACCCACTAGCAGTCGGGGAAACACCATATATTTT. Encoded protein: CASSQAPNSPPTSSRGNTIYF.

The V and J genes are TRBV2 and TRBJ2-1; D perhaps matches TRBD1 (7 bases). V lost 5 bases and J lost 8, with 19 bases in between. The germline CDR1 and CDR2 sequences are SNHLY and FYNNEI. This CDR3 has 15 amino acids. CDR3 amino acids: CASSRQGLETYEQFF. In nucleotides, the CDR3 is TGTGCCAGCAGTCGACAGGGACTCGAGACCTATGAGCAGTTCTTC.

J is TRBJ2-1 and V is TRBV7-3; D not resolved. V lost 5 bases and J lost 9, with 14 bases in between. CDR1 SGHTA and CDR2 FQGTGA come from the germline V gene. CDR3 length: 13 amino acids. CDR3 protein: CASSRSAVGEQFF. Here the CDR3 DNA reads TGTGCCAGCAGCCGATCTGCGGTGGGTGAGCAGTTCTTC.

This rearrangement joins TRBV9 to TRBJ2-3; tentative D call: TRBD2 (7 bases). The length of the CDR3 is 17 residues. Trimming pared 2 bases from V and 3 bases from J, leaving 19 bases between. Germline values: CDR1 SGDLS, CDR2 YYNGEE. The CDR3 sequence is CASSVEVEGGPTDTQYF. The CDR3 DNA reads TGTGCCAGCAGCGTCGAGGTGGAGGGGGGGCCGACAGATACGCAGTATTTT.

This chain joins TRBV6-6 and TRBJ1-5; D might be TRBD1 (6 bases). The germline gives CDR1 MNHNY, CDR2 SVGAGI (reference sequence). Trimming took 4 bases from V and 5 from J, leaving 15 bases between them. The CDR3 sequence is 15 residues long. The DNA for the CDR3 is TGTGCCAGCAGTTCACCTAGGGCAGGGGATCAGCCCCAGCATTTT. As protein: CASSSPRAGDQPQHF.

This clone was seen just once. The chain carries TRBV9 and TRBJ2-2; perhaps TRBD1 as D (6 bases). Germline V gene lookup returns CDR1 SGDLS and CDR2 YYNGEE. Trimming cost V 2 bases and J 2 bases, with 16 bases left between them. This CDR3 has 17 amino acids. The CDR3 DNA is TGTGCCAGCAGCGTGGAACAGGGCTACGAAAACACCGGGGAGCTGTTTTTT. Translated: CASSVEQGYENTGELFF.

The V gene is TRBV11-2, the J gene TRBJ2-3; possibly TRBD2 for D (7 bases). CDR3 length: 15 residues. V was clipped by 3 bases and J by 5 bases, with 15 bases between them. Looked up from germline, CDR1 is SGHAT and CDR2 is FQNNGV. CDR3 nucleotides: TGTGCCAGCAGCTTTGGGGGGGGGCTACGAGATACGCAGTATTTT. It yields the protein CASSFGGGLRDTQYF.